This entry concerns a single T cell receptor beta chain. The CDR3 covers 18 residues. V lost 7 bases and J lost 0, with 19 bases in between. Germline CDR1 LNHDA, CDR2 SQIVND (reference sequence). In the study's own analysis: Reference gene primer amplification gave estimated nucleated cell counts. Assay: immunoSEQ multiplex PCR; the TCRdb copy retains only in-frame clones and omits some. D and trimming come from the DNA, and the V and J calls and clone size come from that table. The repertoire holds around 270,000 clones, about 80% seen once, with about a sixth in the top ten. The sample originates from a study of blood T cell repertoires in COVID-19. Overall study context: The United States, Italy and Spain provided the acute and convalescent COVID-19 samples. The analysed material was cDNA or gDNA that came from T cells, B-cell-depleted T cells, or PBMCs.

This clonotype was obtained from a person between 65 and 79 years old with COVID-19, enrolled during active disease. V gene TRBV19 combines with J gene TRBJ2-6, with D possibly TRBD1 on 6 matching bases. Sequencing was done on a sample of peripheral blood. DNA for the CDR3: TGTGCCAGTACCCAATCTGGGGGCACTTTCTCTGGGGCCAACGTCCTGACTTTC. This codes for CASTQSGGTFSGANVLTF.